The present entry profiles one TCR beta chain with its context. The antigen is undetermined. This CDR3 comprises 12 residues. V lost 6 bases, J lost 3 bases, and 9 bases lay in between. Germline loops: CDR1 MNHEY, CDR2 SMNVEV (reference sequence). The source of the sample is a study of PD-1 blockade in classical Hodgkin lymphoma. Libraries were prepared by immunoSEQ multiplex PCR; TCRdb keeps only in-frame clonotypes and omits some of them. This sample has around 30,000 clones, with about 90% found just once. Notes on the study in general: Repertoire difference causes, possibly disease activity or prior therapy, remain undefined. Complete responders' diversity at baseline resembled that of newly diagnosed patients. A significant rise in TCR diversity by C4D1 was seen for CD4+ but not CD8+ cells.

Time point described: cycle 4 day 1 (C4D1), after more than five weeks of nivolumab. Relapse was seen in all patients after autologous stem cell transplantation, and brentuximab vedotin exposure was variable. The CD4+ T cells used were purified from thawed PBMCs through magnetic negative selection. Complete response, partial response or progressive disease constituted the best response categories observed. This chain joins TRBV27 and TRBJ2-7; possible D gene TRBD2, 6 bases. The TCR comes from a human donor with classical Hodgkin lymphoma. The sequencing here drew on CD4+ T cells from blood, taken before the fourth cycle of nivolumab. The CDR3 sequence is CASRGGFYEQYF. As DNA, the CDR3 is TGTGCCAGCAGGGGGGGATTCTACGAGCAGTACTTC.